This T cell receptor (beta chain) was sequenced for a study of cytomegalovirus exposure and HLA in healthy donors. Study results and caveats: In a later analysis, TCR beta V- and J-gene trimming was associated with a missense DCLRE1C variant. Immune exposure data for these donors was limited to CMV serostatus. It has been reported that TCR beta sequences accurately predicted the HLA-A and HLA-B alleles of most subjects. Among TCR sequences, most were rare, though some public TCRs appeared in many donors.

Comments on this clone: The antigen is not known.

CDR3 length: 15 residues. The V gene's germline CDR1 is GTSNPN and CDR2 SVGIG (reference sequence). V was shortened by 2 bases and J by 1 base, with 14 bases between the two germline ends. PCR involved 60 Vbeta and 13 Jbeta primers. Produced via immunoSEQ multiplex PCR; TCRdb's table is partial and in-frame only. The sample carries some 180,000 clones, 60% to 85% recorded once. The sample taken for sequencing was PBMCs. The V gene is TRBV30, the J gene TRBJ1-1; D gene ambiguous. The source is a man between 18 and 29 years old in good health and CMV-seronegative. The CDR3 spells CAWSIEGGWNTEAFF. The CDR3 region has the DNA TGTGCCTGGAGTATCGAGGGTGGTTGGAACACTGAAGCTTTCTTT.